These T cell receptor beta chains were read from a single sample in a study of beta chain features in type 1 diabetes. The table came from immunoSEQ multiplex PCR; TCRdb's copy has only in-frame clones and leaves some out. This sample has fewer than 110,000 clones, with 25% to 35% found just once. The sample consisted of central memory CD4+ T cells from blood. The receptors come from a young woman with type 1 diabetes. Both conserved end residues are part of each CDR3. The D gene is left open where the match is weak. A clone size is listed for some rows: how often the clone was seen (once, few, many), or a class if it is expanded.

j_call: TRBJ2-7; v_call: TRBV5-1; clone_size: .; d_call: .; cdr3_nt: TGCGCCAGCAGCATCAGCGGGTCCCTCTCCTACGAGCAGTACTTC; cdr3_aa: CASSISGSLSYEQYF
j_call: TRBJ1-4; v_call: TRBV21-1; clone_size: .; d_call: .; cdr3_nt: TGTGCCAGCAGCAAAGTTCAAACAGCTGCAACTAATGAAAAACTGTTTTTT; cdr3_aa: CASSKVQTAATNEKLFF
j_call: TRBJ2-7; v_call: TRBV7-9; clone_size: few; d_call: TRBD2; cdr3_nt: TGTGCCAGCAGCCCGATTAGCGGGACCTACGAGCAGTACTTC; cdr3_aa: CASSPISGTYEQYF
j_call: TRBJ1-2; v_call: TRBV19; clone_size: .; d_call: .; cdr3_nt: TGTGCCAGTAGTATAGTCCCAGGAGGGGACGGCTATGGCTACACCTTC; cdr3_aa: CASSIVPGGDGYGYTF
j_call: TRBJ2-1; v_call: TRBV30; clone_size: .; d_call: .; cdr3_nt: TGTGCCTGGAGTGTACACGGGAACTACAATGAGCAGTTCTTC; cdr3_aa: CAWSVHGNYNEQFF
j_call: TRBJ2-1; v_call: TRBV6-5; clone_size: .; d_call: TRBD1; cdr3_nt: TGTGCCAGCAGCCCGACAGGGGCCTCCTACAATGAGCAGTTCTTC; cdr3_aa: CASSPTGASYNEQFF
j_call: TRBJ2-1; v_call: TRBV2; clone_size: few; d_call: .; cdr3_nt: TGTGCCAGCAGTGAATCGGCCAGGGGCGTGGGGAATGAGCAGTTCTTC; cdr3_aa: CASSESARGVGNEQFF
j_call: TRBJ1-5; v_call: TRBV2; clone_size: few; d_call: .; cdr3_nt: TGTGCCAGCAGTGCCAACAGGGTTCGGAATCAGCCCCAGCATTTT; cdr3_aa: CASSANRVRNQPQHF
j_call: TRBJ1-1; v_call: TRBV5-1; clone_size: .; d_call: TRBD1; cdr3_nt: TGCGCCAGCAGCTTCGTTGCGGGACAGAGTGAAGCTTTCTTT; cdr3_aa: CASSFVAGQSEAFF
j_call: TRBJ2-5; v_call: TRBV19; clone_size: .; d_call: TRBD1; cdr3_nt: TGTGCCAGTAGTAAACCCCGGGACAGGGGGATTGAGACCCAGTACTTC; cdr3_aa: CASSKPRDRGIETQYF